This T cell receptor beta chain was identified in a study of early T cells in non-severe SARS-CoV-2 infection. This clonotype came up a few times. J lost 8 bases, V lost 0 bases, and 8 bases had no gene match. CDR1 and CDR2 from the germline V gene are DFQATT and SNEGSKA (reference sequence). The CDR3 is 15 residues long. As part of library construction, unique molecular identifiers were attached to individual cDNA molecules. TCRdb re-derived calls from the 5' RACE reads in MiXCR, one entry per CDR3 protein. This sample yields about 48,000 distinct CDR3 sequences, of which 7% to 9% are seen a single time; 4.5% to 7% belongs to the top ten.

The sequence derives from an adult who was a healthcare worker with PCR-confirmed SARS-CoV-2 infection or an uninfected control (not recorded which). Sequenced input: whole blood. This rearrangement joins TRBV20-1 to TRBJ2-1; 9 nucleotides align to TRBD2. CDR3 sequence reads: CSARDGGGASDEQFF. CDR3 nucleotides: TGCAGTGCTAGAGATGGCGGGGGGGCCTCGGATGAGCAGTTCTTC.